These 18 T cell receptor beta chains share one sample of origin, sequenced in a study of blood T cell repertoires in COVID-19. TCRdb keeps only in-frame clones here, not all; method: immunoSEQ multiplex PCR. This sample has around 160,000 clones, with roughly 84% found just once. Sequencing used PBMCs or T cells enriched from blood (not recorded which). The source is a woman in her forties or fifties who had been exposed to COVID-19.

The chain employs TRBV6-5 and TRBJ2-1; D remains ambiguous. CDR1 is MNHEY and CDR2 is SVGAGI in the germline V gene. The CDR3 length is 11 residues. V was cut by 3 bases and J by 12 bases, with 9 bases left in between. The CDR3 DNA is TGTGCCAGCAGTTATGCGGAGCGGCAGTTCTTC. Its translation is CASSYAERQFF.

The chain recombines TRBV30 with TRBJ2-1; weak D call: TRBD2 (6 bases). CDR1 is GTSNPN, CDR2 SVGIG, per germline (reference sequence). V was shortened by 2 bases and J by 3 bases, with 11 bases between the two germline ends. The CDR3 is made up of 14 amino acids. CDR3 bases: TGTGCCTGGAGTAAGGGTAGCGGCTACAATGAGCAGTTCTTC. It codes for CAWSKGSGYNEQFF.

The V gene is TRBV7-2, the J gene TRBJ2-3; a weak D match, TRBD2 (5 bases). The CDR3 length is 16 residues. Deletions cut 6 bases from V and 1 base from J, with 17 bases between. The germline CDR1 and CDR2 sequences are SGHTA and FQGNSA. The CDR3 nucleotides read TGTGCCAGCAGTCCCGACTTATCGCGGGGCACAGATACGCAGTATTTT. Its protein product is CASSPDLSRGTDTQYF.

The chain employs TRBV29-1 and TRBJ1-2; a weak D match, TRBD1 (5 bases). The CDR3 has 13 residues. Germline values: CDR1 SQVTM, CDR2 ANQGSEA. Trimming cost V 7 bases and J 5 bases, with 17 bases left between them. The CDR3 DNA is TGCAGCGCCAGTACGAGTTCAGGGTATGGCTACACCTTC. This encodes CSASTSSGYGYTF. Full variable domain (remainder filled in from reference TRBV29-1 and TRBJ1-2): SAVISQKPSRDICQRGTSLTIQCQVDSQVTMMFWYRQQPGQSLTLIATANQGSEATYESGFVIDKFPISRPNLTFSTLTVSNMSPEDSSIYLCSASTSSGYGYTFGSGTRLTVV.

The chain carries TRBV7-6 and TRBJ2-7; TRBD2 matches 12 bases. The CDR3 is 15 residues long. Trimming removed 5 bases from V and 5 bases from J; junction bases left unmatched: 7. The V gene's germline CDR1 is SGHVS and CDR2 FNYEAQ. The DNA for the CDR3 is TGTGCCAGCAGCGTTCTAGCGGGGGGGCCCAACGAGCAGTACTTC. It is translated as CASSVLAGGPNEQYF.

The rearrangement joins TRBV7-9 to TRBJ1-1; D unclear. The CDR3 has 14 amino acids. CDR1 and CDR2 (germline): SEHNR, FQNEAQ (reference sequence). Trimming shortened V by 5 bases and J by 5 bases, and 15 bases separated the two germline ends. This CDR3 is CASSEGLRQTEAFF. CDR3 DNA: TGTGCCAGCAGCGAGGGATTGAGGCAAACTGAAGCTTTCTTT. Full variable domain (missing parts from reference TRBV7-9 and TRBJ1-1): DTGVSQNPRHKITKRGQNVTFRCDPISEHNRLYWYRQTLGQGPEFLTYFQNEAQLEKSRLLSDRFSAERPKGSFSTLEIQRTEQGDSAMYLCASSEGLRQTEAFFGQGTRLTVV.

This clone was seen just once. CDR3 nucleotide sequence: TGTGCCAGCAGCTCCGGGACAGTGGAAGAGACCCAGTACTTC. It specifies CASSSGTVEETQYF. The V gene is TRBV7-6, the J gene TRBJ2-5, with 7 nucleotides matching TRBD1. V shed 4 bases, J shed 3 bases, and the junction held 5 bases outside the gene matches. The CDR3 covers 14 residues. CDR1 SGHVS and CDR2 FNYEAQ come from the germline V gene. Full variable domain (outside the CDR3, taken from reference TRBV7-6 and TRBJ2-5): GAGVSQSPRYKVTKRGQDVALRCDPISGHVSLYWYRQALGQGPEFLTYFNYEAQQDKSGLPNDRFSAERPEGSISTLTIQRTEQRDSAMYRCASSSGTVEETQYFGPGTRLLVL.

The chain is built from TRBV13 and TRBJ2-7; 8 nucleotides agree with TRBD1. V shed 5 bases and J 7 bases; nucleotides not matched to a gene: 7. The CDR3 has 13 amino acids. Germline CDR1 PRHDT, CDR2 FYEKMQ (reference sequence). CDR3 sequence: CASSRGQGNEQYF. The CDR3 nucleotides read TGTGCCAGCAGCCGCGGACAGGGCAATGAGCAGTACTTC.

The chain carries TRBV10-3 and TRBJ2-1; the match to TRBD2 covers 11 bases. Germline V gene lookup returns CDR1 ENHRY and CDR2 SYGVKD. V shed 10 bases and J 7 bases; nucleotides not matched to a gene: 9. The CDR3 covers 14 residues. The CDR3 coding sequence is TGTGCCACCCGCCCCGGGACTAGCGGTAATGAGCAGTTCTTC. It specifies CATRPGTSGNEQFF.

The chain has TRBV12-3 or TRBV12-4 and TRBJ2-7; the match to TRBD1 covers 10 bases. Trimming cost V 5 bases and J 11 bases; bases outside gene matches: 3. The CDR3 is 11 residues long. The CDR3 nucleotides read TGTGCCAGCAGTCCCGGGACAGGGGAGTACTTC. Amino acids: CASSPGTGEYF.

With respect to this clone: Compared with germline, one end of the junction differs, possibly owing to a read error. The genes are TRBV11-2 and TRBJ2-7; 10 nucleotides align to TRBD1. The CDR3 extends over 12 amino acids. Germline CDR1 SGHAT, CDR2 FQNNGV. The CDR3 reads CASSLGGTGVSF. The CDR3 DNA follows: TGTGCCAGCAGCTTAGGGGGGACAGGGGTCTCCTTC. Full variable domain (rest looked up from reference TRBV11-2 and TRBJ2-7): EAGVAQSPRYKIIEKRQSVAFWCNPISGHATLYWYQQILGQGPKLLIQFQNNGVVDDSQLPKDRFSAERLKGVDSTLKIQPAKLEDSAVYLCASSLGGTGVSFGPGTRLTVT.

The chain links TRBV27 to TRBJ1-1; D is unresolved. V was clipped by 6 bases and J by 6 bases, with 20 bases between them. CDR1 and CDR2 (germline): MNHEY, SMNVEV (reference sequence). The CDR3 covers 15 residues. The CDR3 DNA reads TGTGCCAGCAGCCCTGACGGGAACCCGAGGGCTGAAGCTTTCTTT. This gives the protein CASSPDGNPRAEAFF.

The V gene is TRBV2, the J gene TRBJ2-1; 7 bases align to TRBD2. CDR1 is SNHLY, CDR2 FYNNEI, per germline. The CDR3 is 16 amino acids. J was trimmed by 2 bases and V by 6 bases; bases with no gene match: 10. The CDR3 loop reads CASRPATGGTYNEQFF. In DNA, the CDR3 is TGTGCCAGCAGGCCCGCGACGGGGGGAACCTACAATGAGCAGTTCTTC.

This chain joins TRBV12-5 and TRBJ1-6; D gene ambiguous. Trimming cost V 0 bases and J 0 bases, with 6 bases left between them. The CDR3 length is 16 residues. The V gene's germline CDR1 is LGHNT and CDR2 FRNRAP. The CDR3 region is CASGLVGSSYNSPLHF. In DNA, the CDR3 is TGTGCTAGTGGTTTGGTGGGGAGCTCCTATAATTCACCCCTCCACTTT.

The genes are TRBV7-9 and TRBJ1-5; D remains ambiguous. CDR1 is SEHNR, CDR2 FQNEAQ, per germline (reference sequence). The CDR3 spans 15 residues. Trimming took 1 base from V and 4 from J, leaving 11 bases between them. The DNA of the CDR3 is TGTGCCAGCAGCTTAGGCGGCGGATGGAATCAGCCCCAGCATTTT. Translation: CASSLGGGWNQPQHF.

As DNA, the CDR3 is TGTGCCAGCACCCCCGGGGGGACTGAAGCTTTCTTT. This encodes CASTPGGTEAFF. This chain uses TRBV6-2 or TRBV6-3 with TRBJ1-1, with D perhaps matching TRBD1 (5 bases). V was cut by 7 bases and J by 5 bases, with 11 bases left in between. Germline V CDR1 and CDR2: MNHEY, SVGEGT. The CDR3 covers 12 residues.

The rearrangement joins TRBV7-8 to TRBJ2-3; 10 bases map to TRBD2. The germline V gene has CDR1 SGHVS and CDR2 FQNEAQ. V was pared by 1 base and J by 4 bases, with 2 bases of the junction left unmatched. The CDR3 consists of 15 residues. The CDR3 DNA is TGTGCCAGCAGCTTAGAGCGGGGGGGCCCAGATACGCAGTATTTT. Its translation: CASSLERGGPDTQYF.

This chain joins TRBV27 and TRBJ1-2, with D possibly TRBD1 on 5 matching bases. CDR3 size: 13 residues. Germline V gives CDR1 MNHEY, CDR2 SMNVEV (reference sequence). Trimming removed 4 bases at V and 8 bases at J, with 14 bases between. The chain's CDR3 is CASSSSRVHGYTF. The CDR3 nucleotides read TGTGCCAGCAGTTCCAGCAGGGTGCACGGCTACACCTTC.